A selection of T cell receptor beta chains follows, all from one sample in a study of blood T cells in healthy people across ages. Using its own MiXCR run on the 5' RACE reads, TCRdb lists one record per CDR3 protein. The table includes about 580,000 distinct CDR3 sequences, roughly 48% detected once. Sequencing input: blood. The receptors come from a man older than 75 in good health. The CDR3 runs from the conserved cysteine through the conserved F or W. D genes are given only for firm matches. Rows may omit the clone size; those that give it use once, few, many or a size class.

D | size | J | V | DNA | CDR3
- | - | TRBJ2-5 | TRBV20-1 | TGCAGTGCTAGGGGGGACCTACGCTCAGAGACCCAGTACTTC | CSARGDLRSETQYF
- | - | TRBJ2-3 | TRBV20-1 | TGCAGTGCCCAGGGGCGGTCTAGCACAGATACGCAGTATTTT | CSAQGRSSTDTQYF
- | - | TRBJ1-1 | TRBV9 | TGTGCCAGCAGCGTATGGGACAACACTGAAGCTTTCTTT | CASSVWDNTEAFF
- | - | TRBJ1-2 | TRBV28 | TGTGCCAGCAGTTTAGCCCTAGGGTTGTATGGCTACACCTTC | CASSLALGLYGYTF
TRBD2 | few | TRBJ2-1 | TRBV10-3 | TGTGCCCTCGGCTCGGTAGCGGGGGCCTCCTACAATGAGCAGTTCTTC | CALGSVAGASYNEQFF
- | - | TRBJ1-5 | TRBV3-1 | TGTGCCAGCAGCCAAGGTCTGGGGCAGCCCCAGCATTTT | CASSQGLGQPQHF
- | few | TRBJ1-2 | TRBV12-3/TRBV12-4 | TGTGCCAGCAGTTTCGGCTTGGGCGGGGCTAACTATGGCTACACCTTC | CASSFGLGGANYGYTF
TRBD2 | - | TRBJ2-1 | TRBV3-1 | TGTGCCAGCAGCCAAGTAAGAAGCGGGAGCCTGGGTGAGCAGTTCTTC | CASSQVRSGSLGEQFF
TRBD2 | - | TRBJ2-1 | TRBV5-1 | TGCGCCAGCAGCCATCCCTCTGGACTAGCGGTGTACAATGAGCAGTTCTTC | CASSHPSGLAVYNEQFF
- | few | TRBJ1-4 | TRBV9 | TGTGCCAGCAGCGTAGGTCAAGGGACAACAACTAATGAAAAACTGTTTTTT | CASSVGQGTTTNEKLFF
- | - | TRBJ2-7 | TRBV10-1 | TGCGCCAGCAGTGACGGGAGACAGGGACCTCGCGAGCAGTACTTC | CASSDGRQGPREQYF
- | few | TRBJ2-3 | TRBV20-1 | TGCAGTGCTAGAATTGTGAGTTCAGATACGCAGTATTTT | CSARIVSSDTQYF
- | - | TRBJ1-2 | TRBV19 | TGTGCCAGTAGTAAGACAGAAGATGGCTACACCTTC | CASSKTEDGYTF
- | - | TRBJ2-7 | TRBV6-6 | TGTGCCACCAAGACAGCCACCTACGAGCAGTACTTC | CATKTATYEQYF
TRBD1 | - | TRBJ1-5 | TRBV5-1 | TGCGCCAGCAGCTTGGAAGGGGGCGCGTATCAGCCCCAGCATTTT | CASSLEGGAYQPQHF
- | few | TRBJ2-3 | TRBV20-1 | TGCAGGGCCGGGACTGGAGATACGCAGTATTTT | CRAGTGDTQYF
TRBD1 | - | TRBJ2-1 | TRBV11-2 | TGTGCCAGCAGCCAAGATCGTCAGGACAGGGTTGGAAATGAGCAGTTCTTC | CASSQDRQDRVGNEQFF
TRBD2 | - | TRBJ2-5 | TRBV7-9 | TGTGCCAGCAGCTTACAGGGTTCTAGCGGGACCCAAGAGACCCAGTACTTC | CASSLQGSSGTQETQYF
TRBD1 | - | TRBJ2-5 | TRBV12-3/TRBV12-4 | TGTGCCAGCAGTGAGGGGGCCTACCAAGAGACCCAGTACTTC | CASSEGAYQETQYF
TRBD2 | - | TRBJ2-7 | TRBV6-2/TRBV6-3 | TGTGCCAGCAGTTACGTGCTAGCGGAGGATTACGAGCAGTACTTC | CASSYVLAEDYEQYF
- | many | TRBJ1-2 | TRBV6-5 | TGTGCCAGCAGCCCCCTATTGAACTATGGCTACACCTTC | CASSPLLNYGYTF
TRBD1 | - | TRBJ2-5 | TRBV20-1 | TGCAGTGCTAGACTAGACAGGGGAAAGTCCCAGTACTTC | CSARLDRGKSQYF